This T cell receptor beta chain derives from a study of CD8+ T cells in alopecia areata (dated by TCRdb to 2017 to 2018). The study in broad terms: The treated patients took part in an open-label pilot trial in which moderate-to-severe alopecia areata was treated with oral tofacitinib at 5 to 10 mg twice daily. Patients received tofacitinib for 6 to 18 months and were then followed off drug for 6 months to check for delayed response and recurrence. In treated patients, disease severity was measured using the SALT score, which gives the percentage of scalp surface area affected. In both human patients and the C3H/HeJ mouse model, the study applied high-throughput TCRbeta sequencing to look at T cell clonal expansion in alopecia areata. On the human side, TCRbeta sequencing was run on scalp tissue and on sorted CD4+ and CD8+ peripheral blood T cells from healthy controls and from alopecia areata patients with either patchy or totalis/universalis disease. Biopsies were taken from tofacitinib-treated patients at baseline and at 4 and 24 weeks of treatment, and a later scalp biopsy was taken in several of the tofacitinib-treated patients. Clonality in the scalp was compared among normal scalp (n=4), patchy alopecia areata scalp (n=8), and alopecia totalis/universalis scalp (n=8). The RNA source kit depended on sample type: the PAXgene miRNA kit for fixed scalp, the miRNeasy kit for PBMCs, and the RNeasy kit for mouse skin. immunoSEQ multiplex PCR using 35 Vbeta forward primers and 13 Jbeta reverse primers was used to amplify TCRbeta CDR3 regions. Overall study results and their limits: Shared TCR sequences between patients were less evident than in mice, which may be partly attributable to HLA diversity in the patient population. Unlike mouse skin, which is dominated by gammadelta T cells, normal human skin has resident alphabeta T cells that are also sequenced, and this complicates analysis of the scalp TCR repertoire. During tofacitinib treatment, many expanded lesional clones remained in scalp and blood, and this persistence may partly explain relapse after treatment is stopped. With tofacitinib, both scalp clonality and the number of expanded CD8+ clones among the top 100 scalp clones went down significantly. Because the treated cohort was small and had just a single nonresponder, larger studies are needed to establish links between baseline CD8+ expansion and response. Lesional scalp, especially in alopecia totalis/universalis, showed higher clonality and more expanded CD8+ clones than normal scalp, suggesting antigenic drive.

Deletion took 6 bases off V and 4 bases off J, with a span of 12 bases between the germline ends. Per the germline V gene, SNHLY is the CDR1 and FYNNEI is the CDR2. There are 13 amino acids in the CDR3, from cysteine to phenylalanine inclusive. The read is trimmed to its CDR3 DNA, 39 bases read in frame from base 1. This clone was detected only a few times. This clone's antigen is unknown. No clone much larger than this one lies a single base away; base qualities are absent. The sample's time point label is to be understood as: roughly 24 weeks on oral tofacitinib. The label giving this sample's treatment or condition can be read as: oral pan-JAK inhibitor, 5-10 mg twice daily. Peripheral blood and lesional scalp punch biopsies were obtained from patients with alopecia areata. PBMCs were separated by density centrifugation and stained for CD3, CD4 and CD8, after which CD4+ and CD8+ T cells were sorted on a FACSAria.

Libraries were built with the immunoSEQ multiplex PCR assay. RNA was extracted from all samples and reverse transcribed into cDNA, which served as template for TCR sequencing. First-strand cDNA was synthesized with SuperScript III using a 2:1 mix of oligo-dT and random hexamers. A synthetic immune receptor repertoire was used to measure amplification bias, and any remaining bias was corrected computationally. In the authors' own workflow: Raw reads were preprocessed for error removal, and CDR3 was defined according to IMGT conventions as running from the conserved cysteine to phenylalanine. Clonality was computed as 1 minus the Shannon entropy, with the entropy normalized by log2 of the number of productive unique TCRs. Whether scalp clones were CD4 or CD8 was inferred by matching scalp TCRbeta sequences against CD4 and CD8 repertoires sorted from blood. Held by TCRdb, this immuneACCESS table contains in-frame sequences only and omits some clones. Under half of the omission traces to an unresolved V gene where checked; the cause of the rest is unknown. The DNA gave D and trimming, while V, J and clone size come from that table. The sample contains 200,000 or so clones, roughly 64% of them found a single time. The ten largest clones add up to about 5.5% of the sample.

This sample comprised CD4+ T cells sorted from blood, obtained at week 24, from a patient treated with tofacitinib. The chain couples TRBV2 to TRBJ1-1, with TRBD1 as a weak D call on 6 bases. This receptor was taken from a human donor with alopecia areata. The DNA sequence reads TGTGCCAGCAGAACAGGGTTCGCCACTGAAGCTTTCTTT. Protein translation: CASRTGFATEAFF.